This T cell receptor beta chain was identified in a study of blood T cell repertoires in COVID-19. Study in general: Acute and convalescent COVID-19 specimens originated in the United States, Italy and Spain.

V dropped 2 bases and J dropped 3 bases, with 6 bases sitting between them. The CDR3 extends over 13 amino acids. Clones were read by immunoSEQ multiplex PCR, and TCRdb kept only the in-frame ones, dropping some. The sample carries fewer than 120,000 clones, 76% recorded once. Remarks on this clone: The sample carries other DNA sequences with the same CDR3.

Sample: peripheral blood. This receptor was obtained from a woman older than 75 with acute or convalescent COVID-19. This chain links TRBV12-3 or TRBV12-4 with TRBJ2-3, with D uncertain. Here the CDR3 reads CASSLRVTDTQYF. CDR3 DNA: TGTGCCAGCAGTTTACGAGTTACAGATACGCAGTATTTT.